A selection of T cell receptor beta chains follows, all from one sample in a study of identical twins. TCRdb itself ran the 5' RACE reads through MiXCR, one entry per CDR3 protein. The sample has about 530,000 distinct CDR3 sequences; 13% to 15% are singletons. The same data also went into a second study, on yellow fever vaccine responses in identical twins.

The sample comprised CD4+ T cells sorted from blood. The source of these receptors is a woman aged 18-30 years in good health. The CDR3 runs from the conserved cysteine through the conserved F or W. A D gene is named only where the DNA matches it firmly. Only some rows state a clone size, as once, few, many or a class for expanded clones.

abundance,j_gene,d_gene,v_gene,CDR3aa,CDR3nt
-,TRBJ2-2,-,TRBV6-2/TRBV6-3,CASSRNRERAGELFF,TGTGCCAGCAGCCGTAACAGGGAGAGGGCCGGGGAGCTGTTTTTT
-,TRBJ1-1,-,TRBV7-2,CASSLDSPKAFF,TGTGCCAGCAGCTTGGACAGCCCGAAAGCTTTCTTT
few,TRBJ2-5,TRBD2,TRBV3-1,CASSQVLLAAQETQYF,TGTGCCAGCAGCCAAGTTCTACTAGCGGCTCAAGAGACCCAGTACTTC
few,TRBJ2-5,-,TRBV11-2,CASSLVKAGQETQYF,TGTGCCAGCAGCTTAGTGAAGGCAGGCCAAGAGACCCAGTACTTC
few,TRBJ1-3,-,TRBV10-3,CAISTGRLGNTIYF,TGTGCCATCAGCACAGGGCGGTTGGGAAACACCATATATTTT
few,TRBJ2-3,-,TRBV7-2,CASSQHPPDTQYF,TGTGCCAGCAGCCAACATCCCCCAGATACGCAGTATTTT
-,TRBJ2-1,TRBD2,TRBV7-3,CASSYSSGSIYEQFF,TGTGCCAGCAGCTATTCTAGCGGGAGTATATATGAGCAGTTCTTC
-,TRBJ2-3,TRBD1,TRBV20-1,CSSTALGQGTDTQYF,TGCAGTTCTACCGCGCTGGGACAGGGCACAGATACGCAGTATTTT
-,TRBJ2-1,-,TRBV4-1,CASSQVAYNEQFF,TGCGCCAGCAGCCAAGTCGCGTACAATGAGCAGTTCTTC
few,TRBJ2-7,TRBD1,TRBV28,CASSSGTVNYEQYF,TGTGCCAGCAGTTCCGGGACAGTTAATTACGAGCAGTACTTC
few,TRBJ2-5,TRBD2,TRBV3-1,CASSQGVAGAHQETQYF,TGTGCCAGCAGCCAAGGTGTAGCGGGAGCCCACCAAGAGACCCAGTACTTC
-,TRBJ1-1,-,TRBV12-3/TRBV12-4,CASILTPNTEAFF,TGTGCCAGCATCCTGACACCGAACACTGAAGCTTTCTTT
few,TRBJ1-1,-,TRBV20-1,CSARVIRLMNTEAFF,TGCAGTGCTAGAGTGATCAGGCTCATGAACACTGAAGCTTTCTTT
-,TRBJ2-7,-,TRBV7-9,CASSSGPGEYF,TGTGCCAGCAGCTCCGGACCTGGGGAGTACTTC
-,TRBJ2-3,TRBD1,TRBV10-3,CAINPQGAADTQYF,TGTGCCATCAACCCACAGGGGGCCGCAGATACGCAGTATTTT
few,TRBJ2-1,TRBD2,TRBV24-1,CATSDGTSGGYNEQFF,TGTGCCACCAGTGATGGAACTAGCGGGGGGTACAATGAGCAGTTCTTC
-,TRBJ2-3,TRBD2,TRBV5-1,CASSPPIAGGSDTQYF,TGCGCCAGCAGCCCTCCCATAGCGGGAGGGTCAGATACGCAGTATTTT
-,TRBJ2-3,TRBD2,TRBV28,CASSLSVGASGTDTQYF,TGTGCCAGCAGTTTATCGGTCGGGGCTAGCGGGACAGATACGCAGTATTTT
-,TRBJ1-1,-,TRBV6-5,CASSYSRGATEAFF,TGTGCCAGCAGTTACTCTCGGGGGGCAACTGAAGCTTTCTTT
-,TRBJ2-1,TRBD2,TRBV20-1,CSATRSIPGLAGGGDNEQFF,TGCAGTGCTACCAGATCCATCCCGGGACTAGCGGGAGGAGGGGACAATGAGCAGTTCTTC
few,TRBJ2-6,-,TRBV7-9,CASSLTRVNGANVLTF,TGTGCCAGCAGCTTAACCCGGGTGAATGGGGCCAACGTCCTGACTTTC
-,TRBJ1-1,-,TRBV5-1,CASSLRAEGVGTEAFF,TGCGCCAGCAGCTTGCGGGCAGAGGGTGTGGGCACTGAAGCTTTCTTT
-,TRBJ2-3,-,TRBV7-3,CASSLGLETDTQYF,TGTGCCAGCAGCTTAGGTCTAGAGACAGATACGCAGTATTTT
many,TRBJ2-1,TRBD1,TRBV5-8,CASSSTGGAGNEQFF,TGTGCCAGCAGCTCGACAGGGGGCGCGGGCAATGAGCAGTTCTTC
-,TRBJ1-5,-,TRBV7-6,CASSPLPGVAPQHF,TGTGCCAGCAGCCCATTACCGGGAGTGGCGCCCCAGCATTTT
-,TRBJ2-7,TRBD2,TRBV3-1,CASTPAAGGSYEQYF,TGTGCCAGCACCCCCGCAGCGGGGGGCTCCTACGAGCAGTACTTC
-,TRBJ2-7,-,TRBV18,CASSLTTPAGEQYF,TGTGCCAGCTCACTGACGACCCCGGCGGGCGAGCAGTACTTC
-,TRBJ2-3,TRBD1,TRBV7-9,CASSMDRAGADTQYF,TGTGCCAGCAGCATGGACAGGGCGGGTGCAGATACGCAGTATTTT
few,TRBJ2-3,TRBD2,TRBV12-3/TRBV12-4,CASTSGTSGARSTDTQYF,TGTGCCAGCACCTCAGGGACTAGCGGAGCTCGTAGCACAGATACGCAGTATTTT
many,TRBJ2-1,TRBD2,TRBV5-1,CASSLAASGGSYNEQFF,TGCGCCAGCAGCTTGGCCGCTAGCGGGGGCTCCTACAATGAGCAGTTCTTC
-,TRBJ2-1,TRBD2,TRBV20-1,CSARGGESYNEQFF,TGCAGTGCTCGGGGGGGAGAAAGTTACAATGAGCAGTTCTTC
-,TRBJ2-1,-,TRBV6-1,CASRETDFSYNEQFF,TGTGCCAGCAGGGAGACCGATTTCTCCTACAATGAGCAGTTCTTC
-,TRBJ2-5,-,TRBV2,CASSQQGPQTQYF,TGTGCCAGCAGTCAACAGGGTCCGCAGACCCAGTACTTC
few,TRBJ1-2,TRBD1,TRBV15,CATSSDRGRDYGYTF,TGTGCCACCAGCAGCGACAGGGGGCGAGACTATGGCTACACCTTC
few,TRBJ2-5,-,TRBV6-5,CASSYHTNGETQYF,TGTGCCAGCAGTTACCACACGAATGGAGAGACCCAGTACTTC
few,TRBJ1-1,-,TRBV7-9,CASSLEWGTEAFF,TGTGCCAGCAGCTTAGAGTGGGGCACTGAAGCTTTCTTT
few,TRBJ2-2,-,TRBV2,CASRASPTGELFF,TGTGCCAGCCGGGCCTCGCCCACCGGGGAGCTGTTTTTT
many,TRBJ2-1,-,TRBV24-1,CATSDFGFGTGGFDEQFF,TGTGCCACCAGTGATTTCGGGTTTGGCACCGGAGGGTTCGATGAGCAGTTCTTC
few,TRBJ2-1,-,TRBV7-8,CASSSVGENYNEQFF,TGTGCCAGCAGCAGCGTCGGGGAGAACTACAATGAGCAGTTCTTC
-,TRBJ2-2,-,TRBV5-1,CASSLKGDSTGELFF,TGCGCCAGCAGCTTAAAGGGAGATTCCACCGGGGAGCTGTTTTTT
few,TRBJ2-3,TRBD2,TRBV12-3/TRBV12-4,CASSSLSGRISTDTQYF,TGTGCCAGCAGTTCCCTTAGCGGGAGGATATCCACAGATACGCAGTATTTT
few,TRBJ2-2,TRBD1,TRBV20-1,CSAPQGSAGELFF,TGCAGTGCTCCACAGGGGTCTGCCGGGGAGCTGTTTTTT
-,TRBJ2-1,TRBD2,TRBV9,CASSVGGGTSGTLEQFF,TGTGCCAGCAGCGTAGGGGGGGGGACTAGCGGGACGCTTGAGCAGTTCTTC
-,TRBJ2-1,TRBD2,TRBV3-1,CASCLNRLAGRVYNEQFF,TGTGCCAGCTGTTTAAATAGGCTAGCGGGAAGGGTCTACAATGAGCAGTTCTTC
-,TRBJ2-5,-,TRBV11-2,CASSFQGGVETQYF,TGTGCCAGCAGCTTTCAAGGTGGCGTAGAGACCCAGTACTTC
-,TRBJ1-1,TRBD1,TRBV5-6,CASSPDRGTMNTEAFF,TGTGCCAGCAGCCCGGACAGGGGTACTATGAACACTGAAGCTTTCTTT
few,TRBJ2-5,TRBD1,TRBV6-5,CASSSADRGMMETQYF,TGTGCCAGCAGTTCTGCGGACAGGGGCATGATGGAGACCCAGTACTTC
many,TRBJ2-1,TRBD2,TRBV24-1,CAVTSGGAYNEQFF,TGTGCCGTCACTAGCGGGGGGGCCTACAATGAGCAGTTCTTC
-,TRBJ1-2,-,TRBV2,CASSESGTLGYTF,TGTGCCAGCAGTGAATCAGGGACATTAGGCTACACCTTC
-,TRBJ2-4,-,TRBV27,CASSQTRSGIQYF,TGTGCCAGCAGCCAGACACGGTCGGGCATTCAGTACTTC
-,TRBJ2-3,TRBD2,TRBV7-2,CASSLVAGAPVDTQYF,TGTGCCAGCAGCTTGGTGGCGGGAGCCCCGGTAGATACGCAGTATTTT